Each of the 12 T cell receptor beta chains below was sequenced from the same sample in a study of T cell repertoires in cytomegalovirus infection. Antigens of these TCRs are unknown. TCRdb passed the reads through MiXCR, listing each CDR3 protein once. Seen here are about 360,000 distinct CDR3 sequences, about 35% observed once, and the top ten hold roughly 13%. This material consisted of cultured PBMCs, taken from culture after CMV antigen stimulation. The receptors here all came from a human donor in good health (CMV status not recorded). Some clones in this sample may be carry-over from other donors' samples.

This clonotype was seen only a few times. V gene TRBV15 combines with J gene TRBJ2-1; D possibly corresponds to TRBD1 (5 bases). With 3 bases removed from V and 3 bases from J, the gap between germline ends came to 12 bases. This CDR3 contains 15 residues. CDR1 is LNHNV, CDR2 YYDKDF, per germline (reference sequence). The CDR3: CATSRPPGFYNEQFF. For the CDR3, the DNA is TGTGCCACCAGCAGGCCGCCAGGGTTCTACAATGAGCAGTTCTTC. Combining the CDR3 with reference TRBV15 and TRBJ2-1 gives the whole variable domain DAMVIQNPRYQVTQFGKPVTLSCSQTLNHNVMYWYQQKSSQAPKLLFHYYDKDFNNEADTPDNFQSRRPNTSFCFLDIRSPGLGDTAMYLCATSRPPGFYNEQFFGPGTRLTVL.

The table lists this clonotype with many counts. This chain uses TRBV11-2 with TRBJ1-3; D remains unclear. The CDR3 length is 16 residues. The ends were cut back, 4 bases at V and 1 base at J, with 14 bases in the middle. Germline values: CDR1 SGHAT, CDR2 FQNNGV. The CDR3 DNA follows: TGTGCCAGCAGCTCCCTAAACCGGGCATCTGGAAACACCATATATTTT. Translated, it gives CASSSLNRASGNTIYF.

The sample holds many counts of this clonotype. The chain has TRBV2 and TRBJ2-7; D is possibly TRBD1 (6 bases). Germline values: CDR1 SNHLY, CDR2 FYNNEI. The V end was cut by 5 bases, the J end by 4 bases, with 12 bases between. The CDR3 spans 13 residues. In DNA form, the CDR3 reads TGTGCCAGCAGTTTGCAGGGGTATTACGAGCAGTACTTC. Residues: CASSLQGYYEQYF.

The rearrangement links TRBV6-4 to TRBJ2-3, with a tentative D call TRBD1 (6 bases). Trimming removed 6 bases from V and 2 bases from J, with 15 bases in between. Per the germline V gene, CDR1 is MRHNA and CDR2 is SNTAGT. The CDR3 totals 15 residues. The chain's CDR3 is CASSVQTGPTDTQYF. Here the CDR3 DNA reads TGTGCCAGCAGCGTACAGACAGGACCCACAGATACGCAGTATTTT.

CDR3 amino acids: CASSLEARKNIQYF. The CDR3 DNA follows: TGTGCCAGCAGCTTAGAGGCGAGAAAAAACATTCAGTACTTC. J is TRBJ2-4 and V is TRBV7-2, with D uncertain. Trimming took off 1 base at V and 4 bases at J, with 8 bases between the two ends. The CDR3 consists of 14 residues. Germline CDR1 SGHTA, CDR2 FQGNSA.

The chain recombines TRBV7-9 with TRBJ1-2, with D maybe TRBD1 (5 bases). This CDR3 region has 15 residues. V shed 0 bases and J shed 6 bases, with 14 bases lying between them. CDR1 and CDR2 from the germline V gene are SEHNR and FQNEAQ (reference sequence). This CDR3 reads CASSLAGAVLNGYTF. For the CDR3, the DNA is TGTGCCAGCAGCTTAGCTGGGGCGGTTCTAAATGGCTACACCTTC.

This clonotype has just one count. The V and J genes are TRBV3-1 and TRBJ1-2; tentative D call: TRBD1 (6 bases). Trimming stripped 5 bases from V and 4 bases from J, with 14 bases between. CDR1 LGHDT and CDR2 YNNKEL come from the germline V gene (reference sequence). The CDR3 runs to 14 residues. The CDR3 loop is CASSSGLRGYGYTF. The CDR3 DNA follows: TGTGCCAGCAGCTCCGGACTCAGGGGCTATGGCTACACCTTC.

The chain links TRBV2 to TRBJ2-3; D remains ambiguous. V was clipped by 3 bases and J by 4 bases, with 14 bases between them. Per germline, CDR1 SNHLY and CDR2 FYNNEI. CDR3 length equals 15 residues. CDR3 sequence: CASSDLFGAADTQYF. The CDR3 region has the DNA TGTGCCAGCAGTGATTTGTTCGGTGCTGCAGATACGCAGTATTTT.

There are many counts of this clonotype. The chain combines TRBV7-8 with TRBJ2-3; no firm D call. V lost 2 bases to trimming and J lost 4 bases, with 10 bases between them. The CDR3 is 14 amino acids. CDR1 is SGHVS, CDR2 FQNEAQ, per germline. CDR3 sequence (DNA): TGTGCCAGCAGCTTATCGAGCACCCCAGATACGCAGTATTTT. It codes for CASSLSSTPDTQYF. The entire variable domain, with the rest obtained from reference TRBV7-8 and TRBJ2-3, is as follows: GAGVSQSPRYKVAKRGQDVALRCDPISGHVSLFWYQQALGQGPEFLTYFQNEAQLDKSGLPSDRFFAERPEGSVSTLKIQRTQQEDSAVYLCASSLSSTPDTQYFGPGTRLTVL.

The chain combines TRBV6-5 with TRBJ2-1; weak D call: TRBD1 (6 bases). Deletions cut 4 bases from V and 9 bases from J, with 16 bases between. Germline lookup yields CDR1 MNHEY and CDR2 SVGAGI. The CDR3 has 14 amino acids. DNA for the CDR3: TGTGCCAGCAGTTCCCCGCCTTACAGGGCTGAGCAGTTCTTC. It encodes CASSSPPYRAEQFF.

The CDR3 region has the DNA TGTGCCATCTCCGGGACAAGCCTCCCCTATGGCTACACCTTC. Its protein is CAISGTSLPYGYTF. The rearrangement links TRBV10-3 to TRBJ1-2; D may be TRBD1 (6 bases). Germline V gene sequence: CDR1 ENHRY, CDR2 SYGVKD. The CDR3 runs 14 residues. V lost 8 bases to trimming and J lost 4 bases, with 17 bases between them.

This clonotype was detected only once. The CDR3 carries no conserved terminal phenylalanine or tryptophan, so it likely arises from a read error. The chain joins TRBV12-3 or TRBV12-4 to TRBJ2-2; 8 bases are a match to TRBD2. This CDR3 comprises 15 residues. V lost 6 bases, J lost 0 bases, and 3 bases stayed unmatched. Here the CDR3 reads CASSTSGANTGELFL. DNA of the CDR3: TGTGCCAGCAGCACTAGCGGAGCGAACACCGGGGAGCTGTTTTTA.